This passage covers 20 T cell receptor beta chains from one sample sequenced in a study of OX40 agonist ivuxolimab in advanced cancers. The method behind the library was the immunoSEQ multiplex PCR assay. TCRdb stores this immuneACCESS table with in-frame sequences only. Part of the clones is absent; in the studies checked, under half of the shortfall reflects unresolved V genes, and no reason is known for the rest. The sample records some 64,000 clones, roughly nine tenths of which are singletons. The ten largest clones take up around 19% of the sample. The specimen was CD4+ or CD8+ T cells sorted from blood, collected in a trial of the OX40 agonist ivuxolimab. These receptors were taken from an adult with an advanced solid tumor such as melanoma, head and neck, liver or kidney cancer.

The chain links TRBV4-1 to TRBJ2-7; D is undetermined. This CDR3 is built from 14 residues. Germline V CDR1 and CDR2: MGHRA, YSYEKL. The germline V and J ends were trimmed by 1 base and 2 bases, with 9 bases remaining between them. CDR3 loop: CASSQGAAAYEQYF. CDR3 nucleotides: TGCGCCAGCAGCCAAGGGGCGGCAGCCTACGAGCAGTACTTC.

The CDR3 DNA reads as TGTGCCACCAGCAGAGATTACGTGGAGCAGTACTTC. Protein product: CATSRDYVEQYF. The rearrangement links TRBV15 to TRBJ2-7; no firm D call. CDR1 is LNHNV and CDR2 is YYDKDF in the germline V gene (reference sequence). There are 12 residues in the CDR3. V was clipped by 0 bases and J by 7 bases, with 7 bases between them.

The rearrangement uses TRBV6-1 and TRBJ1-5; D not certain. CDR1 MNHNS and CDR2 SASEGT come from the germline V gene. The CDR3 loop spans 15 amino acids. V lost 3 bases and J 2 bases, leaving 11 bases between the germline ends. The CDR3 is CASSDSGNGNQPQHF. Here the CDR3 DNA reads TGTGCCAGCAGTGATTCGGGGAACGGCAATCAGCCCCAGCATTTT.

This sequence joins TRBV4-1 and TRBJ2-7; the D gene is possibly TRBD1 (5 bases). Germline CDR1 and CDR2: MGHRA and YSYEKL. Between the trimmed V and J ends, which lost 4 bases and 6 bases, there was a span of 31 bases. CDR3 length: 19 residues. DNA for the CDR3: TGCGCCAGCAGCCCCAAACCTTCAGTTTTCTCGGTGGGGCATCTCGAGCAGTACTTC. Its translation: CASSPKPSVFSVGHLEQYF.

The chain is built from TRBV5-4 and TRBJ2-7; D gene ambiguous. CDR3 length equals 12 residues. Germline V gene data show CDR1 as SGHNT and CDR2 as YYREEE (reference sequence). Trimming pared 1 base from V and 2 bases from J, leaving 4 bases between. CDR3 in amino acids: CASSLSPYEQYF. The CDR3 coding sequence is TGTGCCAGCAGCTTGTCCCCCTACGAGCAGTACTTC.

The V and J genes are TRBV29-1 and TRBJ2-1; the D gene is possibly TRBD1 (5 bases). Germline V gene sequence: CDR1 SQVTM, CDR2 ANQGSEA. CDR3 size: 11 residues. The germline V and J ends were trimmed by 4 bases and 10 bases, with 11 bases remaining between them. CDR3 coding DNA: TGCAGCGTTGGAGCAGGGTTCGAGCAGTTCTTC. It is translated as CSVGAGFEQFF.

V usage is TRBV5-5 and J usage is TRBJ1-5, with TRBD1 matching 11 bases. V lost 4 bases, J lost 6 bases, and 6 bases stayed unmatched. This CDR3 contains 15 residues. Germline assignment: CDR1 SGHKS and CDR2 YYEKEE (reference sequence). This chain's CDR3 is CASSEDRGLSQPQHF. The CDR3 DNA reads TGTGCCAGCAGCGAGGACAGGGGGCTAAGTCAGCCCCAGCATTTT.

The gene calls are TRBV5-1 and TRBJ2-7; weak D call: TRBD1 (5 bases). CDR3 length: 14 amino acids. Germline assignment: CDR1 SGHRS and CDR2 YFSETQ. V was cut by 2 bases and J by 2 bases, with 11 bases left in between. The CDR3 is CASSFDSSAYEQYF. CDR3 in DNA: TGCGCCAGCAGCTTCGACAGCTCGGCCTACGAGCAGTACTTC.

The J gene is TRBJ2-7, the V gene TRBV6-1, with no clear D. Germline V lookup: CDR1 MNHNS, CDR2 SASEGT. CDR3 length: 12 amino acids. Trimming removed 3 bases from V and 4 bases from J, with 7 bases in between. CDR3: CASSDGSYEQYF. In nucleotides, the CDR3 is TGTGCCAGCAGTGACGGATCTTACGAGCAGTACTTC.

The rearrangement joins TRBV6-5 to TRBJ1-1; D ambiguous. The CDR3 sequence is 15 residues long. Trimming pared 0 bases from V and 2 bases from J, leaving 10 bases between. CDR1 and CDR2 (germline): MNHEY, SVGAGI. The CDR3 region has the DNA TGTGCCAGCAGTTACTCTGGCGGCGTCAACACTGAAGCTTTCTTT. Translation gives CASSYSGGVNTEAFF.

The chain links TRBV6-6 to TRBJ2-1; the match to TRBD2 covers 8 bases. Trimming removed 8 bases from V and 9 bases from J; junction bases left unmatched: 15. The CDR3 is 15 amino acids. CDR1 and CDR2 from the germline V gene are MNHNY and SVGAGI (reference sequence). The CDR3 here is CASVGRASGLGEQFF. The DNA for the CDR3 is TGTGCCAGCGTCGGCCGGGCCTCGGGACTAGGTGAGCAGTTCTTC.

This clone was seen just once. This chain connects TRBV5-4 to TRBJ2-7; 8 bases agree with TRBD2. The CDR3 contains 18 residues. In germline, CDR1 is SGHNT, CDR2 YYREEE (reference sequence). Unmatched junction bases numbered 17, after V lost 2 bases and J lost 4 bases. Here the CDR3 reads CASSLGMTRNGGAYEQYF. For the CDR3, the DNA is TGTGCCAGCAGCTTAGGTATGACGAGAAACGGGGGGGCTTACGAGCAGTACTTC.

The chain employs TRBV11-2 and TRBJ2-7; no definite D call. The CDR3 loop spans 13 amino acids. The germline CDR1 and CDR2 sequences are SGHAT and FQNNGV. Trimming took off 3 bases at V and 6 bases at J, with 12 bases between the two ends. CDR3 protein: CASSLIPLGEQYF. CDR3 DNA: TGTGCCAGCAGCTTGATCCCTCTGGGCGAGCAGTACTTC.

This clone is medium-sized (0.01 to 0.1%). The V call is TRBV10-1, the J call TRBJ1-1; D may be TRBD1 (6 bases). Trimming cost V 6 bases and J 2 bases, with 13 bases left between them. CDR3 length: 14 amino acids. Germline V gene data show CDR1 as WNHNN and CDR2 as SYGVQD (reference sequence). CDR3 sequence reads: CASSRDIANTEAFF. The CDR3, as DNA: TGCGCCAGCAGCCGGGACATAGCTAACACTGAAGCTTTCTTT.

The genes are TRBV5-4 and TRBJ2-5; 7 nucleotides match TRBD2. Germline trimming cut 0 bases from V and 4 bases from J; bases unmatched to any gene: 6. CDR1 SGHNT and CDR2 YYREEE come from the germline V gene (reference sequence). The CDR3 length is 15 residues. Written as DNA, the CDR3 is TGTGCCAGCAGCTTGGTGGGAGGGGCTGGAGAGACCCAGTACTTC. Protein product: CASSLVGGAGETQYF.

This clone showed up just once. The genes are TRBV2 and TRBJ2-3; D is perhaps TRBD1 or TRBD2 (6 bases each). Per germline, CDR1 SNHLY and CDR2 FYNNEI. The CDR3 has 15 residues. The ends were cut back, 6 bases at V and 1 base at J, with 14 bases in the middle. The CDR3 loop reads CASRKTGAGTDTQYF. The CDR3 DNA follows: TGTGCCAGCAGGAAAACGGGGGCTGGCACAGATACGCAGTATTTT. The complete variable domain, with remaining parts taken from reference TRBV2 and TRBJ2-3, reads EPEVTQTPSHQVTQMGQEVILRCVPISNHLYFYWYRQILGQKVEFLVSFYNNEISEKSEIFDDQFSVERPDGSNFTLKIRSTKLEDSAMYFCASRKTGAGTDTQYFGPGTRLTVL.

This clone was counted once. The chain links TRBV5-1 to TRBJ1-2; no reliable D call. The CDR3 extends over 13 amino acids. V dropped 0 bases and J dropped 5 bases, with 8 bases sitting between them. Per germline, CDR1 SGHRS and CDR2 YFSETQ. The CDR3 protein is CASSLDSVYGYTF. The CDR3 bases are TGCGCCAGCAGCTTGGATTCAGTGTATGGCTACACCTTC. The full variable domain, with the rest looked up from reference TRBV5-1 and TRBJ1-2, is KAGVTQTPRYLIKTRGQQVTLSCSPISGHRSVSWYQQTPGQGLQFLFEYFSETQRNKGNFPGRFSGRQFSNSRSEMNVSTLELGDSALYLCASSLDSVYGYTFGSGTRLTVV.

CDR3 loop: CASSISRGAETGQGQPQHF. The DNA of the CDR3 is TGTGCCAGTAGTATATCCCGAGGGGCCGAGACAGGGCAAGGACAGCCCCAGCATTTT. The chain joins TRBV19 to TRBJ1-5, with 7 bases aligning to TRBD1. Germline V gene data show CDR1 as LNHDA and CDR2 as SQIVND (reference sequence). Unmatched junction bases numbered 20, after V lost 2 bases and J lost 7 bases. The CDR3 loop spans 19 amino acids.

This chain connects TRBV11-2 to TRBJ1-4; D is unresolved. The germline V gene encodes CDR1 SGHAT and CDR2 FQNNGV. V was trimmed by 3 bases and J by 7 bases, leaving 12 bases between them. This CDR3 spans 14 amino acids. DNA for the CDR3: TGTGCCAGCAGCTTCCAGGCCCCAGGTGAAAAACTGTTTTTT. Translation gives CASSFQAPGEKLFF.

Written as DNA, the CDR3 is TGTGCCAGCAGCACCTTAATTAGCACAGATACGCAGTATTTT. It encodes CASSTLISTDTQYF. This rearrangement joins TRBV11-1 to TRBJ2-3, with D uncertain. Trimming took 5 bases from V and 0 from J, leaving 9 bases between them. Germline assignment: CDR1 SGHAT and CDR2 FQDESV (reference sequence). This CDR3 spans 14 amino acids.